This TCR beta chain was profiled in a study of CD8 T cells in ankylosing spondylitis. TCRdb fed the 5' RACE reads into MiXCR, producing one record per CDR3 protein. The sample lists about 150,000 distinct CDR3 sequences; more than 40% were seen once. Germline CDR1 is ENHRY and CDR2 is SYGVKD. The CDR3 spans 18 residues. V gave up 0 bases and J gave up 8 bases, with 23 bases separating them. This chain connects TRBV10-3 to TRBJ2-1; D is perhaps TRBD2 (6 bases). The sequence was obtained from a male donor with ankylosing spondylitis. Specimen: synovial fluid, either unsorted or a sorted T cell fraction (not recorded which). CDR3 region: CAISESQVGLGEFHEQFF. Here the CDR3 DNA reads TGTGCCATCAGTGAGTCGCAGGTGGGACTCGGGGAATTCCATGAGCAGTTCTTC.